The rows below give T cell receptor beta chains drawn from one sample of a study of CD8+CD57+ T cells in acquired aplastic anemia. TCRdb re-called the reads through MiXCR, storing one row per CDR3 protein. The sample holds some 220,000 distinct CDR3 sequences, roughly 33% seen once. The sample consisted of sorted CD4+, CD8+, or CD8+CD57+ T cells (not recorded which) from PBMCs. The receptors here all came from a human donor in good health, serving as a control. Each CDR3 is given with its conserved first and last residue. D genes are given only for firm matches. Expanded clones are given a class, and other clones once, few, many or no size at all.

CDR3aa	CDR3nt	j_gene	abundance	d_gene	v_gene
CASSVPGTGTTEAFF	TGTGCCAGCAGTGTCCCGGGGACAGGGACCACTGAAGCTTTCTTT	TRBJ1-1	NA	TRBD1	TRBV2
CASSLQSLLGYTF	TGTGCCAGCAGCTTACAGTCCCTGTTGGGCTACACCTTC	TRBJ1-2	many	NA	TRBV7-9
CSAIFYRGGFYGYTF	TGCAGTGCTATCTTTTACAGGGGTGGATTCTATGGCTACACCTTC	TRBJ1-2	many	TRBD1	TRBV20-1
CASSLRATAEAFF	TGTGCCAGCAGTTTAAGGGCTACCGCTGAAGCTTTCTTT	TRBJ1-1	NA	NA	TRBV27
CSALPTGSYGYTF	TGCAGTGCCCTCCCAACGGGGAGCTATGGCTACACCTTC	TRBJ1-2	many	NA	TRBV20-1
CASSLGTGFQYF	TGTGCCAGCAGCTTAGGGACAGGGTTTCAGTATTTT	TRBJ2-3	many	TRBD1	TRBV7-9
CGSSLRGGLNEQFF	TGTGGCAGCAGTTTACGTGGCGGTTTGAATGAGCAGTTCTTC	TRBJ2-1	NA	NA	TRBV12-3/TRBV12-4
CASSSDTGRFNEKLFF	TGCGCCAGCAGCTCGGACACGGGACGGTTTAATGAAAAACTGTTTTTT	TRBJ1-4	many	NA	TRBV5-1
CASSRQGASGYTF	TGCGCCAGCAGTCGACAGGGGGCTAGTGGCTACACCTTC	TRBJ1-2	NA	TRBD1	TRBV4-1
CASSLGGLAGGEQYF	TGTGCCAGCAGCTTAGGCGGACTAGCGGGAGGCGAGCAGTACTTC	TRBJ2-7	many	TRBD2	TRBV7-3
CASEQGEKLFF	TGTGCCAGCGAACAGGGGGAAAAACTGTTTTTT	TRBJ1-4	NA	TRBD1	TRBV10-3
CASSALKYEQFF	TGTGCCAGCAGCGCACTTAAGTATGAGCAGTTCTTC	TRBJ2-1	NA	NA	TRBV7-9
CASSLKETTYTEAFF	TGTGCCAGCAGCTTAAAGGAGACAACGTACACTGAAGCTTTCTTT	TRBJ1-1	NA	NA	TRBV7-3
CASGAGYGNTIYF	TGTGCCAGCGGCGCGGGGTACGGAAACACCATATATTTT	TRBJ1-3	many	NA	TRBV7-3
CAISEQGLYEQFF	TGTGCCATCAGCGAACAGGGGTTGTATGAGCAGTTCTTC	TRBJ2-1	many	TRBD1	TRBV10-3
CASSEYGRGQNTEAFF	TGTGCCAGCAGTGAATACGGCAGGGGCCAGAACACCGAAGCTTTCTTT	TRBJ1-1	NA	NA	TRBV25-1
CASSKDRGRDEQFF	TGTGCCAGCAGTAAGGACAGGGGGCGTGATGAGCAGTTCTTC	TRBJ2-1	many	TRBD1	TRBV2
CSARQEGSPLHF	TGCAGTGCTAGACAAGAGGGCTCACCCCTCCACTTT	TRBJ1-6	NA	NA	TRBV20-1
CASSIGQVNTEAFF	TGTGCCAGTAGTATAGGACAGGTGAACACTGAAGCTTTCTTT	TRBJ1-1	many	NA	TRBV19
CSEVREQYF	TGCAGCGAAGTCAGGGAGCAGTACTTC	TRBJ2-7	NA	NA	TRBV29-1
CASRPLRDRDLNTEAFF	TGTGCCAGCAGGCCTCTCCGGGACAGGGATCTGAACACTGAAGCTTTCTTT	TRBJ1-1	NA	TRBD1	TRBV7-6
CASSLAIGGSYNSPPHF	TGCGCCAGCAGCTTGGCCATAGGGGGCTCCTATAATTCACCCCCCCACTTT	TRBJ1-6	NA	TRBD1	TRBV5-1
CASSQPQVMNTEAFF	TGTGCCAGCAGCCAACCCCAGGTAATGAACACTGAAGCTTTCTTT	TRBJ1-1	NA	NA	TRBV3-1
CATSTGDYNEQFF	TGTGCCACCAGCACAGGGGATTACAATGAGCAGTTCTTC	TRBJ2-1	NA	NA	TRBV15
CASSPPWGTGGSYEQYF	TGTGCCAGCAGCCCCCCGTGGGGGACAGGGGGCTCGTACGAGCAGTACTTC	TRBJ2-7	many	TRBD1	TRBV11-2
CASSEDRAILNTGELFF	TGTGCCAGCAGCGAAGACAGGGCGATACTCAACACCGGGGAGCTGTTTTTT	TRBJ2-2	NA	TRBD1	TRBV11-1
CASADRPFTEAFF	TGTGCCAGCGCGGACAGGCCGTTTACTGAAGCTTTCTTT	TRBJ1-1	many	TRBD1	TRBV6-1
CASSVAAGGGADTQYF	TGTGCCAGCAGCGTAGCTGCGGGGGGGGGCGCAGATACGCAGTATTTT	TRBJ2-3	few	TRBD2	TRBV9
CASSSGVEETQYF	TGCGCCAGCAGCTCGGGAGTAGAAGAGACCCAGTACTTC	TRBJ2-5	NA	NA	TRBV5-1